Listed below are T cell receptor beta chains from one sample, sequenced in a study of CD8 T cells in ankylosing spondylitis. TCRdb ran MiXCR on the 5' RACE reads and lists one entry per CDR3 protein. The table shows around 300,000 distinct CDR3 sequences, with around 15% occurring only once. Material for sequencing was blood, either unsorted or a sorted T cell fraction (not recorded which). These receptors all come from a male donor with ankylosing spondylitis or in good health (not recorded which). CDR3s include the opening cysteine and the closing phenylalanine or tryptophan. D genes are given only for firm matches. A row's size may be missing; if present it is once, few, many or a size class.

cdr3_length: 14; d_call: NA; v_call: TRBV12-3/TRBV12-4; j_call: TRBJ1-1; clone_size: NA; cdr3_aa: CASRSNTRVTEAFF; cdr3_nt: TGTGCCAGCAGATCTAACACACGGGTGACTGAAGCTTTCTTT
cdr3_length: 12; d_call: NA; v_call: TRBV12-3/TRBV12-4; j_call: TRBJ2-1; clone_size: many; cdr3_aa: CASSSSTLTGFF; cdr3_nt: TGTGCCAGCAGTTCTTCTACTCTGACAGGGTTCTTC
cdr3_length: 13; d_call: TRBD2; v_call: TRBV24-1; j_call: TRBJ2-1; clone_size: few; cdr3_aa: CATPPGGGDEQFF; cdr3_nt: TGTGCCACCCCCCCCGGGGGGGGAGATGAGCAGTTCTTC
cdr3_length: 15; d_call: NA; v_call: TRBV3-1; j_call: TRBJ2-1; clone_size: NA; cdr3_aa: CASSQDPAPSFEQFF; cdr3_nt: TGTGCCAGCAGCCAAGATCCGGCTCCGAGTTTTGAGCAGTTCTTC
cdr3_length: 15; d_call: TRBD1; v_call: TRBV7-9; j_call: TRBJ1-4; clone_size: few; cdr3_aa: CASSPRTGSNEKLFF; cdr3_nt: TGTGCCAGCAGCCCTAGGACAGGATCTAATGAAAAACTGTTTTTT
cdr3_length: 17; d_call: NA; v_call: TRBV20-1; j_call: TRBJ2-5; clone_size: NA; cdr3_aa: CSASIPLVPGEEETQYF; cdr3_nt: TGCAGTGCTTCGATCCCCTTGGTACCGGGAGAGGAAGAGACCCAGTACTTC
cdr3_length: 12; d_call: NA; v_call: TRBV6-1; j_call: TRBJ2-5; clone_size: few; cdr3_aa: CASKGGGETQYF; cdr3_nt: TGTGCCAGCAAAGGGGGAGGGGAGACCCAGTACTTC
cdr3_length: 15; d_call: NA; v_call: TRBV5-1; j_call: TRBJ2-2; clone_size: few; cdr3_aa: CASSPSGSLAGELFF; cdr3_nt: TGCGCCAGCAGCCCATCGGGGTCTCTAGCCGGGGAGCTGTTTTTT
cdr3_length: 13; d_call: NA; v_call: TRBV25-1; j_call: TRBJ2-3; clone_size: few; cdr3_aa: CASSEFGTDTQYF; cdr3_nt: TGTGCCAGCAGTGAATTCGGCACAGATACGCAGTATTTT
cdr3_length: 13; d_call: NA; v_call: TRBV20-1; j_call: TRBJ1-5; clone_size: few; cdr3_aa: CSARDLRNQPQHF; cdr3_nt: TGCAGTGCTAGAGATTTACGCAATCAGCCCCAGCATTTT
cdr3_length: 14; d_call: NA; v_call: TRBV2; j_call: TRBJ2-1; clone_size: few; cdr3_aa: CASSDRGTSNEQFF; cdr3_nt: TGTGCCAGCAGTGATCGGGGAACTAGCAATGAGCAGTTCTTC
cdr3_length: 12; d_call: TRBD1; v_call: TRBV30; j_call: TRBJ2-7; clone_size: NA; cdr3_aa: CAWNADRDGQYF; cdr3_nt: TGTGCCTGGAACGCGGACAGGGATGGGCAGTACTTC
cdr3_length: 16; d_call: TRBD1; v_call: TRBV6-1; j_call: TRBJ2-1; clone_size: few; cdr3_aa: CASSTRDSHYYNEQFF; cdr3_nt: TGTGCCAGCAGTACCCGGGACAGCCATTACTACAATGAGCAGTTCTTC
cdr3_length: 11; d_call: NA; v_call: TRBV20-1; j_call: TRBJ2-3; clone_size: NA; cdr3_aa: CSAPGTDTQYF; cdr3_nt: TGCAGTGCACCGGGCACAGATACGCAGTATTTT